This record covers a single T cell receptor beta chain. Its cognate antigen is unknown. The sample is drawn from a study of cytomegalovirus exposure and HLA in healthy donors. Findings of the study overall: With later analysis, a missense DCLRE1C variant became linked to TCR beta V- and J-gene trimming. From TCR beta sequences, most subjects' HLA-A and HLA-B alleles were reportedly predicted accurately.

Though nominally healthy at sampling, donors likely had unrecorded immune exposures. With 60 Vbeta and 13 Jbeta primers, the PCR was carried out. Measured with immunoSEQ multiplex PCR; TCRdb has only the in-frame clones, and not every one. The sample yields more than 95,000 clones, about four fifths seen once. V lost 5 bases, J lost 2 bases, and 7 bases stayed unmatched. CDR1 and CDR2 from the germline V gene are SEHNR and FQNEAQ (reference sequence). This CDR3 comprises 17 residues. The rearrangement uses TRBV7-9 and TRBJ2-3; 13 bases fit TRBD2. Sequenced material: PBMCs. The origin of this receptor is a woman aged 60-75 years in good health and CMV-seropositive. CDR3 bases: TGTGCCAGCAGCCCCGGACTAGCGGGGGCCCTCACAGATACGCAGTATTTT. This translates into CASSPGLAGALTDTQYF.